The rows below give T cell receptor beta chains drawn from one sample of a study of T cells after yellow fever vaccination. TCRdb independently ran MiXCR on the 5' RACE reads; one entry per CDR3 protein. Of about 110,000 distinct CDR3 sequences detected, 7% to 8.5% appear once; the ten largest clones hold roughly 27%. The material sequenced was CD8+ T cells sorted from PBMCs, taken 45 days after the yellow fever booster vaccination. The receptor set was obtained from a man aged 30 to 39 who received the YFV17D yellow fever vaccine. CDR3s leave out the opening cysteine and the closing phenylalanine or tryptophan. Fields, in order: clone size, J gene, V gene, CDR3 protein. Clone size, where shown, is once, few, many, or a class for clones that have expanded.

clone size: .; J gene: TRBJ1-2; V gene: TRBV12-3/TRBV12-4; CDR3 protein: ASTGFSNYGYT
clone size: .; J gene: TRBJ2-1; V gene: TRBV7-8; CDR3 protein: ASSQGLAAYNEQF
clone size: many; J gene: TRBJ2-5; V gene: TRBV13; CDR3 protein: ASARGYQETQY
clone size: many; J gene: TRBJ2-3; V gene: TRBV5-6; CDR3 protein: ASSPVWDRGPDTQY
clone size: few; J gene: TRBJ2-7; V gene: TRBV12-5; CDR3 protein: ASGFYGRAYEQY
clone size: few; J gene: TRBJ2-1; V gene: TRBV15; CDR3 protein: ATSTGPSGNPYNEQF
clone size: many; J gene: TRBJ2-7; V gene: TRBV12-3/TRBV12-4; CDR3 protein: ASSLSGGPLEQY
clone size: few; J gene: TRBJ2-1; V gene: TRBV4-1; CDR3 protein: ASSQERAAGYYNEQF
clone size: many; J gene: TRBJ2-1; V gene: TRBV4-3; CDR3 protein: ASSQDFGDFNEQF
clone size: many; J gene: TRBJ2-1; V gene: TRBV20-1; CDR3 protein: SARRNNEQF
clone size: many; J gene: TRBJ2-1; V gene: TRBV6-2/TRBV6-3; CDR3 protein: ASSFGGEGYNEQF
clone size: many; J gene: TRBJ2-1; V gene: TRBV27; CDR3 protein: ASSFRFGPNEQF
clone size: many; J gene: TRBJ2-1; V gene: TRBV10-3; CDR3 protein: AISESGGMGLAAHSSYNEQF
clone size: few; J gene: TRBJ1-2; V gene: TRBV7-8; CDR3 protein: ASSPGQGPSNYGYT
clone size: many; J gene: TRBJ1-1; V gene: TRBV19; CDR3 protein: ASSMREPEAF
clone size: .; J gene: TRBJ2-5; V gene: TRBV7-9; CDR3 protein: ASSLFGGNQETQY
clone size: few; J gene: TRBJ2-1; V gene: TRBV13; CDR3 protein: ASSSLPEYNEQF
clone size: many; J gene: TRBJ2-3; V gene: TRBV19; CDR3 protein: ASSRQSTDTQY
clone size: .; J gene: TRBJ1-1; V gene: TRBV6-6; CDR3 protein: ASSPGPEAF
clone size: many; J gene: TRBJ2-4; V gene: TRBV7-9; CDR3 protein: ASSLPGQLPKNIQY
clone size: .; J gene: TRBJ2-5; V gene: TRBV30; CDR3 protein: AWSVPGVETQY
clone size: few; J gene: TRBJ2-7; V gene: TRBV2; CDR3 protein: ASSVGQGWEQY
clone size: many; J gene: TRBJ1-2; V gene: TRBV12-3/TRBV12-4; CDR3 protein: ASSLGTGNGYT
clone size: many; J gene: TRBJ2-2; V gene: TRBV28; CDR3 protein: ASRKTGSGLGELF
clone size: many; J gene: TRBJ2-7; V gene: TRBV7-2; CDR3 protein: ASTDTYEQY
clone size: many; J gene: TRBJ2-1; V gene: TRBV9; CDR3 protein: ASSVGGAYNEQF
clone size: many; J gene: TRBJ2-7; V gene: TRBV4-1; CDR3 protein: ASSQDKAGTSYEQY
clone size: few; J gene: TRBJ2-7; V gene: TRBV3-1; CDR3 protein: ASSQIEPQEGPRGYEQY